This is a list of T cell receptor beta chains from one sample in a study of memory CD4+ T cells and cytomegalovirus serostatus. The protocol was immunoSEQ multiplex PCR, while the TCRdb copy is restricted to in-frame clones and leaves out a portion. The sample includes 50,000 to 75,000 clones, roughly 80% of them seen just once. The sequenced sample was memory CD4+ T cells from blood. The receptors here all came from an adult in good health and CMV-seronegative. The CDR3 runs from the conserved cysteine through the conserved F or W. The D gene is left open where the match is weak. Size is omitted from some rows. Given values are once, few, many or a class for expanded clones.

J: TRBJ1-2; V: TRBV6-1; size: few; D: TRBD1; CDR3: CASSDRGTYGYTF; DNA: TGTGCCAGCAGTGACAGGGGGACCTATGGCTACACCTTC
J: TRBJ1-1; V: TRBV6-6; size: once; D: TRBD1; CDR3: CASVTGMNTEAFF; DNA: TGTGCCAGCGTGACAGGGATGAACACTGAAGCTTTCTTT
J: TRBJ2-5; V: TRBV5-1; size: -; D: TRBD2; CDR3: CASRRGLAGGVGETQYF; DNA: TGCGCCAGCAGAAGAGGTCTAGCGGGTGGGGTTGGGGAGACCCAGTACTTC
J: TRBJ1-1; V: TRBV7-9; size: -; D: -; CDR3: CASSLVLGTEAFF; DNA: TGTGCCAGCAGCTTAGTTCTCGGGACTGAAGCTTTCTTT
J: TRBJ1-4; V: TRBV4-1; size: -; D: -; CDR3: CASSQRLEKLFF; DNA: TGCGCCAGCAGCCAGCGTTTAGAAAAACTGTTTTTT
J: TRBJ2-5; V: TRBV12-5; size: -; D: -; CDR3: CASGLDFSETQYF; DNA: TGTGCTAGTGGTTTAGACTTTAGCGAGACCCAGTACTTC
J: TRBJ2-7; V: TRBV19; size: -; D: -; CDR3: CASKGTGSYEQYF; DNA: TGTGCCAGTAAAGGGACGGGGTCCTACGAGCAGTACTTC
J: TRBJ1-4; V: TRBV28; size: -; D: TRBD1; CDR3: CASSPGGLGTNEKLFF; DNA: TGTGCCAGCAGTCCAGGGGGCTTGGGCACTAATGAAAAACTGTTTTTT
J: TRBJ2-5; V: TRBV29-1; size: -; D: TRBD2; CDR3: CSVALADQETQYF; DNA: TGCAGCGTAGCACTAGCGGACCAAGAGACCCAGTACTTC
J: TRBJ2-5; V: TRBV29-1; size: -; D: TRBD2; CDR3: CSTGTSRETQYF; DNA: TGCAGCACCGGGACTAGTCGGGAGACCCAGTACTTC
J: TRBJ2-1; V: TRBV14; size: -; D: -; CDR3: CASSPIRAGGFSGEQFF; DNA: TGTGCCAGCAGCCCTATAAGAGCTGGGGGTTTTTCTGGGGAGCAGTTCTTC
J: TRBJ1-3; V: TRBV18; size: few; D: TRBD1; CDR3: CASSPRSRGQGNTIYF; DNA: TGTGCCAGCTCCCCGCGGAGCAGGGGGCAAGGAAACACCATATATTTT
J: TRBJ1-2; V: TRBV7-2; size: -; D: TRBD1; CDR3: CASSLPSYWTGKDGYTF; DNA: TGTGCCAGCAGCTTACCGAGCTATTGGACAGGGAAAGACGGCTACACCTTC
J: TRBJ1-2; V: TRBV30; size: -; D: -; CDR3: CAWSVEFLYTF; DNA: TGTGCCTGGAGTGTAGAGTTCCTCTACACCTTC
J: TRBJ1-5; V: TRBV30; size: -; D: -; CDR3: CAWSVADNQPQHF; DNA: TGTGCCTGGAGTGTGGCAGATAATCAGCCCCAGCATTTT
J: TRBJ1-3; V: TRBV5-4; size: -; D: -; CDR3: CASSWTSGNTIYF; DNA: TGTGCCAGCAGCTGGACATCTGGAAACACCATATATTTT
J: TRBJ1-1; V: TRBV28; size: few; D: TRBD1; CDR3: CASKGQGNTEAFF; DNA: TGTGCCAGCAAAGGACAGGGGAACACTGAAGCTTTCTTT
J: TRBJ2-3; V: TRBV10-2; size: -; D: -; CDR3: CASSGTATDTQYF; DNA: TGCGCCAGCAGTGGGACAGCCACAGATACGCAGTATTTT
J: TRBJ1-2; V: TRBV5-4; size: medium-sized; D: -; CDR3: CASSLAGGEANYGYTF; DNA: TGTGCCAGCAGCTTGGCCGGAGGGGAAGCTAACTATGGCTACACCTTC
J: TRBJ2-5; V: TRBV7-8; size: -; D: -; CDR3: CASIEDRKQETQYF; DNA: TGTGCCAGCATCGAAGACAGGAAACAAGAGACCCAGTACTTC
J: TRBJ2-5; V: TRBV7-2; size: once; D: -; CDR3: CASSLAGQGKTQYF; DNA: TGTGCCAGCAGCTTAGCGGGTCAGGGGAAGACCCAGTACTTC
J: TRBJ2-2; V: TRBV4-1; size: -; D: TRBD2; CDR3: CASSQAGGSGELFF; DNA: TGCGCCAGCAGCCAAGCAGGCGGGAGCGGGGAGCTGTTTTTT
J: TRBJ2-3; V: TRBV6-1; size: -; D: -; CDR3: CASSRDESTDTQYF; DNA: TGTGCCAGCAGCCGGGACGAAAGCACAGATACGCAGTATTTT
J: TRBJ2-3; V: TRBV7-3; size: -; D: -; CDR3: CASSLNRGGTDTQYF; DNA: TGTGCCAGCAGCTTGAATCGGGGTGGCACAGATACGCAGTATTTT
J: TRBJ1-5; V: TRBV7-2; size: few; D: -; CDR3: CASSTTDYNQPQHF; DNA: TGTGCCAGCAGCACGACAGACTACAATCAGCCCCAGCATTTT
J: TRBJ2-7; V: TRBV11-1; size: few; D: -; CDR3: CASSLVEGYEQYF; DNA: TGTGCCAGCAGCTTAGTGGAGGGCTACGAGCAGTACTTC
J: TRBJ1-1; V: TRBV5-4; size: -; D: -; CDR3: CASSLNSGRDTEAFF; DNA: TGTGCCAGCAGCTTGAATTCGGGTAGGGACACTGAAGCTTTCTTT
J: TRBJ2-1; V: TRBV14; size: -; D: -; CDR3: CASSQDRTVYNEQFF; DNA: TGTGCCAGCAGCCAAGACCGGACGGTATACAATGAGCAGTTCTTC
J: TRBJ1-1; V: TRBV7-3; size: -; D: -; CDR3: CASKVGPNTEAFF; DNA: TGTGCCAGCAAGGTGGGCCCGAACACTGAAGCTTTCTTT
J: TRBJ1-3; V: TRBV11-2; size: -; D: -; CDR3: CASSRSGASSGNTIYF; DNA: TGTGCCAGCAGCCGCTCGGGTGCCTCCTCTGGAAACACCATATATTTT
J: TRBJ2-1; V: TRBV25-1; size: -; D: TRBD1; CDR3: CASSDVGGRWNNEQFF; DNA: TGTGCCAGCAGTGACGTAGGGGGCCGGTGGAACAATGAGCAGTTCTTC
J: TRBJ2-7; V: TRBV5-3; size: -; D: -; CDR3: CARSLRSTTYEQYF; DNA: TGTGCCAGAAGCTTGCGTAGCACCACCTACGAGCAGTACTTC
J: TRBJ2-7; V: TRBV5-1; size: -; D: -; CDR3: CASSTSGVSYEQYF; DNA: TGCGCCAGCAGCACATCAGGGGTATCATACGAGCAGTACTTC
J: TRBJ2-1; V: TRBV7-9; size: -; D: TRBD2; CDR3: CASSLWLAGFNEQFF; DNA: TGTGCCAGCAGCTTATGGCTAGCGGGGTTCAATGAGCAGTTCTTC
J: TRBJ2-7; V: TRBV30; size: -; D: -; CDR3: CAWSERLLSEQYF; DNA: TGTGCCTGGAGTGAGCGCCTCCTCTCCGAGCAGTACTTC
J: TRBJ1-2; V: TRBV19; size: once; D: TRBD1; CDR3: CASSYRGNYGYTF; DNA: TGTGCCAGTAGCTACAGGGGGAACTATGGCTACACCTTC
J: TRBJ2-1; V: TRBV11-3; size: once; D: -; CDR3: CARTEIPLVHRFF; DNA: TGTGCCAGGACCGAAATTCCTTTAGTTCACCGGTTCTTC
J: TRBJ2-3; V: TRBV9; size: -; D: TRBD2; CDR3: CASSASGGATDTQYF; DNA: TGTGCCAGCAGCGCAAGCGGGGGGGCTACAGATACGCAGTATTTT
J: TRBJ1-2; V: TRBV29-1; size: few; D: -; CDR3: CSAEPRGGANYGYTF; DNA: TGCAGCGCCGAGCCCCGCGGGGGGGCGAACTATGGCTACACCTTC
J: TRBJ1-1; V: TRBV5-4; size: -; D: -; CDR3: CASSLARARTEAFF; DNA: TGTGCCAGCAGCTTGGCCCGGGCGCGAACTGAAGCTTTCTTT
J: TRBJ2-5; V: TRBV7-2; size: -; D: -; CDR3: CASSRRGSGGGETQYF; DNA: TGTGCCAGCAGCCGTCGGGGTAGCGGAGGGGGAGAGACCCAGTACTTC
J: TRBJ2-1; V: TRBV20-1; size: -; D: -; CDR3: CSAGRHEQFF; DNA: TGCAGTGCTGGCCGGCATGAGCAGTTCTTC
J: TRBJ2-5; V: TRBV19; size: -; D: -; CDR3: CASRLGGRGQETQYF; DNA: TGTGCCAGTCGGCTCGGAGGGAGGGGGCAAGAGACCCAGTACTTC
J: TRBJ1-1; V: TRBV2; size: -; D: -; CDR3: CASSESTANTEAFF; DNA: TGTGCCAGCAGTGAATCGACAGCGAACACTGAAGCTTTCTTT
J: TRBJ1-2; V: TRBV19; size: once; D: TRBD1; CDR3: CASLTGGWDYGYTF; DNA: TGTGCCAGCCTGACAGGGGGCTGGGACTATGGCTACACCTTC